These 13 T cell receptor beta chains came from one sample sequenced in a study of blood T cell repertoires in COVID-19. Some clones are missing from TCRdb's copy, which holds only in-frame ones; the method was immunoSEQ multiplex PCR. The sample holds 200,000 to 250,000 clones, about 81% seen once. Sequenced: PBMCs or T cells enriched from blood (not recorded which). The receptors derive from a man in his forties who had recovered from COVID-19.

This clone occurred a few times. Within the sample, other DNA sequences also encode this same CDR3. The chain has TRBV7-9 and TRBJ1-5; perhaps TRBD1 as D (5 bases). CDR3 size: 13 residues. The germline V gene has CDR1 SEHNR and CDR2 FQNEAQ (reference sequence). V was pared by 1 base and J by 6 bases, with 7 bases between. The CDR3 loop reads CASSLGGSQPQHF. DNA of the CDR3: TGTGCCAGCAGCTTAGGGGGCAGTCAGCCCCAGCATTTT.

J is TRBJ1-4 and V is TRBV6-5; 10 bases line up with TRBD1. CDR3 length: 15 amino acids. V was clipped by 6 bases and J by 8 bases; unmatched bases: 9. Looked up from germline, CDR1 is MNHEY and CDR2 is SVGAGI. CDR3 in DNA: TGTGCCAGCAGCCGGACAGGGGGAATGGGGGAAAAACTGTTTTTT. It translates to CASSRTGGMGEKLFF.

The rearrangement uses TRBV19 and TRBJ2-1, with 8 bases matching TRBD2. Germline assignment: CDR1 LNHDA and CDR2 SQIVND (reference sequence). The J segment lost 7 bases and the V segment lost 5 bases, leaving 7 bases of the junction unmatched. The CDR3 totals 14 residues. The CDR3 spells CASSSGGAGNEQFF. The DNA of the CDR3 is TGTGCCAGTAGTTCCGGGGGGGCCGGGAATGAGCAGTTCTTC. The variable domain in full, completed from reference TRBV19 and TRBJ2-1, reads DGGITQSPKYLFRKEGQNVTLSCEQNLNHDAMYWYRQDPGQGLRLIYYSQIVNDFQKGDIAEGYSVSREKKESFPLTVTSAQKNPTAFYLCASSSGGAGNEQFFGPGTRLTVL.

The chain combines TRBV2 with TRBJ2-5, with 11 bases fitting TRBD1. Germline V gene lookup returns CDR1 SNHLY and CDR2 FYNNEI. The CDR3 has 17 residues. V shed 6 bases, J shed 4 bases, and the junction held 13 bases outside the gene matches. The CDR3 region is CASRKPAGTGGTETQYF. The CDR3 coding sequence is TGTGCCAGCAGAAAGCCGGCCGGGACAGGGGGTACAGAGACCCAGTACTTC.

The chain combines TRBV19 with TRBJ1-1; possible D gene TRBD1, 5 bases. Trimming removed 4 bases from V and 5 bases from J, with 17 bases in between. The CDR3 has 15 residues. Germline loops: CDR1 LNHDA, CDR2 SQIVND (reference sequence). The CDR3 bases are TGTGCCAGTAGTAGGGGGTCGCTCGGAGGGACTGAAGCTTTCTTT. Amino acids: CASSRGSLGGTEAFF.

This chain connects TRBV12-3 or TRBV12-4 to TRBJ2-1, with 7 bases that match TRBD1. V was pared by 4 bases and J by 7 bases, with 4 bases of the junction left unmatched. This CDR3 has 13 amino acids. DNA for the CDR3: TGTGCCAGCAGTTCTGACAGGGCTAATGAGCAGTTCTTC. Translating it yields CASSSDRANEQFF.

This chain uses TRBV29-1 with TRBJ2-7; the match to TRBD2 covers 13 bases. V dropped 4 bases and J dropped 6; count of bases not matched to a gene: 6. There are 14 residues in the CDR3. Germline V CDR1 and CDR2: SQVTM, ANQGSEA. CDR3 in amino acids: CSVAGLAGVGEQYF. The CDR3 bases are TGCAGCGTTGCCGGACTAGCGGGAGTAGGCGAGCAGTACTTC.

The chain recombines TRBV5-4 with TRBJ2-2; TRBD2 might be the D (6 bases). This CDR3 is 16 amino acids long. The V gene's germline CDR1 is SGHNT and CDR2 YYREEE (reference sequence). Trimming took 0 bases from V and 5 from J, leaving 14 bases between them. The CDR3 DNA sequence: TGTGCCAGCAGCTTGGCCACTAGGCGGGGAACCGGGGAGCTGTTTTTT. It yields the protein CASSLATRRGTGELFF.

V usage is TRBV5-3 and J usage is TRBJ1-2, with no clear D. TRBV5-3 is given ORF status, its function remaining uncertain. CDR3 length: 16 residues. V shed 0 bases and J shed 8 bases, with 20 bases lying between them. The DNA of the CDR3 is TGTGCCAGAAGCTTGGGATCGCCGCCGATAACGAGGGGCTACACCTTC. It yields the protein CARSLGSPPITRGYTF.

This chain uses TRBV6-5 with TRBJ1-2; maybe TRBD1 (5 bases). V was pared by 3 bases and J by 7 bases, with 15 bases between. CDR3 length: 14 amino acids. Per the germline V gene, CDR1 is MNHEY and CDR2 is SVGAGI. The CDR3 region is CASSYIRQSFGYTF. The CDR3 region has the DNA TGTGCCAGCAGTTATATCAGACAGTCGTTTGGCTACACCTTC.

This clone was observed once. The chain recombines TRBV18 with TRBJ2-5; TRBD1 matches 10 bases. The CDR3 contains 18 residues. CDR1 is KGHSH, CDR2 LQKENI, per germline. The trim removed 0 bases at V and 0 bases at J, leaving 7 bases unmatched. The CDR3 bases are TGTGCCAGCTCACCACCGGTAGGGACAGGGGTTCACCAAGAGACCCAGTACTTC. This gives the protein CASSPPVGTGVHQETQYF.

V gene TRBV19 combines with J gene TRBJ1-2; D not resolved. CDR1 and CDR2 from the germline V gene are LNHDA and SQIVND (reference sequence). Trimming took 3 bases from V and 4 from J, leaving 15 bases between them. The CDR3 contains 15 residues. CDR3 protein: CASSMADPRGYGYTF. CDR3 in DNA: TGTGCCAGTAGTATGGCAGACCCAAGAGGCTATGGCTACACCTTC.

The genes are TRBV4-1 and TRBJ1-1, with 7 bases matching TRBD1. The germline V gene has CDR1 MGHRA and CDR2 YSYEKL. The CDR3 runs 17 residues. V gave up 1 base and J gave up 0 bases; unmatched junction bases: 8. The CDR3 sequence: CASSQGRRDRMNTEAFF. The CDR3 DNA is TGCGCCAGCAGCCAAGGAAGACGGGACAGAATGAACACTGAAGCTTTCTTT.